Listed below are T cell receptor beta chains from one sample, sequenced in a study of human T cells and chemical hapten exposure. TCRdb re-called the RACE reads with MiXCR, one entry per CDR3 protein. This sample has 180,000 or so distinct CDR3 sequences, with around 15% found just once. This material consisted of whole blood, taken in connection with sensitization to the hapten diphenylcyclopropenone (DPC). Source of these receptors: a woman under 40 with alopecia areata. Some clones in this sample may be carry-over from other donors' samples. Both conserved end residues are part of each CDR3. The D gene is left open where the match is weak. Size tells how often a clone was seen (once, few, many) or the class of an expanded clone, and some rows leave it out.

size | D | J | V | DNA | CDR3
few | . | TRBJ2-1 | TRBV7-2 | TGTGCCAGCAGCCCCCGCCATGAGCAGTTCTTC | CASSPRHEQFF
few | . | TRBJ2-7 | TRBV7-3 | TGTGCCAGCAGCTTACGCGAGACCGGTTACGAGCAGTACTTC | CASSLRETGYEQYF
few | . | TRBJ1-5 | TRBV11-2 | TGTGCCAGCAGCTTAGATACGGGTAGCAATCAGCCCCAGCATTTT | CASSLDTGSNQPQHF
. | . | TRBJ1-5 | TRBV20-1 | TGCAGTGCTAGTAGAGGAACTACGGTTGGTCAGCCCCAGCATTTT | CSASRGTTVGQPQHF
few | . | TRBJ1-1 | TRBV4-3 | TGCGCCAGCAGCCAAGATCGCGATGGCACTGAAGCTTTCTTT | CASSQDRDGTEAFF
few | . | TRBJ1-1 | TRBV5-1 | TGCGCCAGCAGCTTCTACAGGGCCTCTGAAGCTTTCTTT | CASSFYRASEAFF
. | TRBD2 | TRBJ2-1 | TRBV7-9 | TGTGCCTCCGGGAGGTCGGGGAATGAGCAGTTCTTC | CASGRSGNEQFF
. | . | TRBJ2-5 | TRBV5-1 | TGCGCCAGCAAGTACAGGCCGGCCAACCAAGAGACCCAGTACTTC | CASKYRPANQETQYF
. | . | TRBJ1-3 | TRBV2 | TGTGCCAGCAGAATACAGGCGGCTGTTGACACCATATATTTT | CASRIQAAVDTIYF
. | TRBD1 | TRBJ1-2 | TRBV28 | TGTGCCAGCACGGCCAGGACAGGGTACACCTTC | CASTARTGYTF